This T cell receptor beta chain is drawn from a study of T cells in Graves' hyperthyroidism and ophthalmopathy. Researchers took RNA transcripts and amplified the TCR beta CDR3 regions from them. In the first-round RT-PCR of the TCR CDR3, the HTBI primer set was used. TCRdb passed the multiplex PCR reads through MiXCR, listing each CDR3 protein once. The sample has about 640,000 distinct CDR3 sequences; 20% are singletons. The CDR3 totals 13 residues. V lost 4 bases to trimming and J lost 6 bases, with 13 bases between them. From germline, CDR1 is SGHTA and CDR2 FQGNSA. Exclusions: uncontrolled infection, other autoimmune disease, pregnancy, lactation. This clonotype was observed at least ten times. Its matching antigen is unknown. Whole-study findings and limits: With a median lead of 6.5 months before onset, the model predicted ophthalmopathy. Ophthalmopathy was separated from stable hyperthyroidism by a 13 V-J model. Most expanded thyroid clonotypes above 0.001 also appeared in blood.

Sequenced material: blood. The sequence came from a man in his thirties or forties with Graves' ophthalmopathy. V usage is TRBV7-2 and J usage is TRBJ2-7; D perhaps matches TRBD1 (6 bases). CDR3 residues: CASSSPGVVEQYF. In nucleotides, the CDR3 is TGTGCCAGCAGCTCCCCAGGGGTCGTCGAGCAGTACTTC.